One sample yielded the 7 T cell receptor beta chains listed below, sequenced in a study of blood T cells in healthy people across ages. A J-beta primer mix and a sample-barcoded 5' primer were used in a second PCR of about 7 to 12 cycles. TCRdb analysed the 5' RACE reads with MiXCR anew, one entry per CDR3 protein. The table has about 780,000 distinct CDR3 sequences, about half seen once. The sequencing sample was made of blood. The receptor set was obtained from an older man in good health.

The rearrangement links TRBV14 to TRBJ2-1, with D hard to call. V lost 1 base and J lost 10, with 14 bases in between. The CDR3 is 14 amino acids. CDR1 and CDR2 (germline): SGHDN, FVKESK. CDR3 nucleotides: TGTGCCAGCAGCCAAGCGACCGGCGGCGTGGAGCAGTTCTTC. Its translation is CASSQATGGVEQFF.

This chain links TRBV9 with TRBJ2-7, with D maybe TRBD2 (5 bases). The J call is uncertain, as TRBJ2-5 better fits the DNA end. Germline loops: CDR1 SGDLS, CDR2 YYNGEE. The CDR3 contains 14 residues. The CDR3 is CASSVVGSRETQYF. The CDR3 DNA follows: TGTGCCAGCAGCGTAGTTGGGAGTCGGGAGACCCAGTACTTC.

This clonotype was recorded only once. The J gene is TRBJ1-3, the V gene TRBV30, with a tentative D call TRBD1 (5 bases). The CDR3 consists of 14 residues. Germline CDR1 GTSNPN, CDR2 SVGIG (reference sequence). V lost 4 bases and J 11 bases, leaving 21 bases between the germline ends. The CDR3 here is CAWTLGGQGDAIYF. In DNA, the CDR3 is TGTGCCTGGACCCTTGGGGGTCAAGGGGATGCCATATATTTT. Variable domain in full (rest from reference TRBV30 and TRBJ1-3): SQTIHQWPATLVQPVGSPLSLECTVEGTSNPNLYWYRQAAGRGLQLLFYSVGIGQISSEVPQNLSASRPQDRQFILSSKKLLLSDSGFYLCAWTLGGQGDAIYFGEGSWLTVV.

As DNA, the CDR3 is TGTGCCAGCAGTCCCCCGCTAGCGGGAGCGGCAGATACGCAGTATTTT. This encodes CASSPPLAGAADTQYF. V gene TRBV7-6 combines with J gene TRBJ2-3; TRBD2 agrees at 10 bases. Trimming took 6 bases from V and 4 from J; bases not matched to a gene: 10. The CDR3 extends over 16 amino acids. From germline, CDR1 is SGHVS and CDR2 FNYEAQ. Complete variable domain (other parts from reference TRBV7-6 and TRBJ2-3): GAGVSQSPRYKVTKRGQDVALRCDPISGHVSLYWYRQALGQGPEFLTYFNYEAQQDKSGLPNDRFSAERPEGSISTLTIQRTEQRDSAMYRCASSPPLAGAADTQYFGPGTRLTVL.

The rearrangement links TRBV20-1 to TRBJ2-1; 13 nucleotides agree with TRBD2. From germline, CDR1 is DFQATT and CDR2 SNEGSKA (reference sequence). CDR3 length: 14 amino acids. V dropped 4 bases and J dropped 5; count of bases not matched to a gene: 2. The CDR3 loop is CSATGLAGDNEQFF. As DNA, the CDR3 is TGCAGTGCTACTGGACTAGCGGGAGACAATGAGCAGTTCTTC.

J is TRBJ2-5 and V is TRBV12-3 or TRBV12-4; maybe TRBD2 (7 bases). V was clipped by 3 bases and J by 6 bases, with 17 bases between them. This CDR3 comprises 15 residues. The DNA of the CDR3 is TGTGCCAGCAGTTTTGGGGGGGGACAAGGCAAGACCCAGTACTTC. Encoded protein: CASSFGGGQGKTQYF.

This clonotype was observed a few times. The chain links TRBV11-3 to TRBJ2-3; the match to TRBD2 covers 11 bases. The CDR3 covers 15 residues. Germline CDR1 is SGHNT and CDR2 is YENEEA. The ends lost 3 bases at V and 6 bases at J; junction bases unmatched: 5. The CDR3 nucleotides are TGTGCCAGCAGCTTGCTAGCGGGAGGTGGTGATACGCAGTATTTT. Its translation is CASSLLAGGGDTQYF.